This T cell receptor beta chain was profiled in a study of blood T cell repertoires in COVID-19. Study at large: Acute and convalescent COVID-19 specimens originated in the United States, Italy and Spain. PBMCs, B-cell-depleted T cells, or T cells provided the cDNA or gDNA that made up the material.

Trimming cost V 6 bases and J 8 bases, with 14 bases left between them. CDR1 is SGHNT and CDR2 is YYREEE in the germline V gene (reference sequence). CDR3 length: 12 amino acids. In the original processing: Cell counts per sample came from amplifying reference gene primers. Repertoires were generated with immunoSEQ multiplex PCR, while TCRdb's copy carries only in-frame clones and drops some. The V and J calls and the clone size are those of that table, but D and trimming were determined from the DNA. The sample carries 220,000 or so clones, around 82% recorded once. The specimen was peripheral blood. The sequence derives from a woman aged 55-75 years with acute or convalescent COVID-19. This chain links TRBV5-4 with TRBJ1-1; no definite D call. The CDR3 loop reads CASMWNGGEAFF. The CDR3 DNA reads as TGTGCCAGCATGTGGAATGGCGGGGAAGCTTTCTTT.